The clone carrying this TCR beta chain came up many times. The antigen remains undetermined. The cDNA was generated through 5'RACE incorporating 10-nucleotide random UMIs. A single record per CDR3 protein comes from TCRdb applying MiXCR to the 5' RACE reads. The data contain over 40,000 distinct CDR3 sequences, roughly 6.3% of them singletons. This record comes from a study of neurological immune-mediated disorders. Study results and caveats: No expanded-clone CDR3 amino acid sequence recurred across subjects, suggesting private TCR-beta repertoires.

The material sequenced was CD4+ T cells from blood. The sequence came from a woman between 35 and 50 years old in good health.

The CDR3 loop reads CSQMREADTQYF. The CDR3 DNA sequence: TGCAGTCAAATGCGGGAGGCAGATACGCAGTATTTT. The V and J genes are TRBV20-1 and TRBJ2-3; the match to TRBD2 covers 8 bases. This CDR3 has 12 amino acids. After removal of 8 bases from V and 4 bases from J, the junction contained 5 bases not matched to a gene. Germline assignment: CDR1 DFQATT and CDR2 SNEGSKA (reference sequence).